The source of this T cell receptor beta chain is a study of shared clonotypes between healthy human individuals. Trimming removed 0 bases from V and 4 bases from J, with 12 bases in between. Germline CDR1 is KGHSH and CDR2 is LQKENI. The CDR3 is made up of 16 amino acids. This clone is a singleton in its sample. Naive CD45RA+ and memory CD45RA-negative subsets were split from CD4+ cells. The test was conducted at deep level. Sequenced by immunoSEQ multiplex PCR; TCRdb stores in-frame clones only, minus some. This table holds about 2 million clones, 85% to 95% found once. This sequence was found in a man aged 18 to 35 in good health. The rearrangement links TRBV18 to TRBJ1-4, with D maybe TRBD1 (6 bases). The sample taken for sequencing was naive CD4+ T cells sorted from blood. Subset noted: CD45RA+ positively selected. This chain's CDR3 is CASSPPPAGDNEKLFF. The CDR3 DNA reads TGTGCCAGCTCACCACCCCCGGCAGGGGATAATGAAAAACTGTTTTTT.